Reported below is one T cell receptor (beta chain). The data are from a study of blood T cell repertoires in COVID-19. On the study more broadly: Acute and convalescent COVID-19 samples came from the United States, Italy and Spain. PBMCs, B-cell-depleted T cells, or T cells were the source of the cDNA or gDNA that made up the material.

This CDR3 is built from 14 residues. V lost 0 bases to trimming and J lost 4 bases, with 11 bases between them. Germline V gene lookup returns CDR1 SGHDT and CDR2 YYEEEE. Source study methods: Amplification of reference gene primers was used by the study to estimate nucleated cell counts. Sequencing was performed with immunoSEQ multiplex PCR; in TCRdb, only in-frame clones are kept and a portion is missing. The DNA was the basis for D and trimming; V, J and clone size are from that table. This table holds about 130,000 clones, approximately 74% found once. The receptor was isolated from a woman in her sixties or seventies with acute or convalescent COVID-19. V and J are TRBV5-6 and TRBJ2-7; TRBD2 might be the D (6 bases). The sample consisted of peripheral blood. The CDR3 region has the DNA TGTGCCAGCAGCTTGGCCGGGGGTGGGTACGAGCAGTACTTC. Encoded protein: CASSLAGGGYEQYF.